This TCR beta chain was sequenced in a study of identifying expanded T cells in peripheral blood. Germline CDR1 is GTSNPN and CDR2 is SVGIG (reference sequence). The CDR3 extends over 15 amino acids. Deletions cut 0 bases from V and 2 bases from J, with 12 bases between. Collection occurred without any documented infections or immune events in donors. As for this clone: What it binds is unknown.

Broader study findings: Over about two and four weeks, about 16.4 and 19 clones changed, versus approximately 1.1 between replicates.

Clones were sequenced by immunoSEQ multiplex PCR, and TCRdb holds only the in-frame ones, with some missing. The table lists 70,000 to 95,000 clones, about nine tenths of them singletons. The sequenced sample was blood. This receptor was identified in a person aged 18-70 years in good health. This chain uses TRBV30 with TRBJ2-3; possible D gene TRBD1, 5 bases. CDR3 DNA: TGTGCCTGGAGTGTACGGGCAGGGCACACAGATACGCAGTATTTT. This codes for CAWSVRAGHTDTQYF. The variable domain in full, with the rest retrieved from reference TRBV30 and TRBJ2-3, is SQTIHQWPATLVQPVGSPLSLECTVEGTSNPNLYWYRQAAGRGLQLLFYSVGIGQISSEVPQNLSASRPQDRQFILSSKKLLLSDSGFYLCAWSVRAGHTDTQYFGPGTRLTVL.